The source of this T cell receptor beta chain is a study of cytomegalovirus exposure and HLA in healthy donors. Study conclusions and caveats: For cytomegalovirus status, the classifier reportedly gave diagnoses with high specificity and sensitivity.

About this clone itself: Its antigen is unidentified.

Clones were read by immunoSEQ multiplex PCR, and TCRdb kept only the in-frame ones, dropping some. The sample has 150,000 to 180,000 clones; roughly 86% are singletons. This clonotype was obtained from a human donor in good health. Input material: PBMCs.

The CDR3, as DNA: TGTGCCAGCAGTGGTTTCGGTCGGCGGGAAGCTTTCTTT. Its translation is CASSGFGRREAFF. The rearrangement links TRBV2 to TRBJ1-1; D call uncertain. Germline loops: CDR1 SNHLY, CDR2 FYNNEI. This CDR3 region has 13 residues. Trimming cost V 4 bases and J 8 bases, with 14 bases left between them.